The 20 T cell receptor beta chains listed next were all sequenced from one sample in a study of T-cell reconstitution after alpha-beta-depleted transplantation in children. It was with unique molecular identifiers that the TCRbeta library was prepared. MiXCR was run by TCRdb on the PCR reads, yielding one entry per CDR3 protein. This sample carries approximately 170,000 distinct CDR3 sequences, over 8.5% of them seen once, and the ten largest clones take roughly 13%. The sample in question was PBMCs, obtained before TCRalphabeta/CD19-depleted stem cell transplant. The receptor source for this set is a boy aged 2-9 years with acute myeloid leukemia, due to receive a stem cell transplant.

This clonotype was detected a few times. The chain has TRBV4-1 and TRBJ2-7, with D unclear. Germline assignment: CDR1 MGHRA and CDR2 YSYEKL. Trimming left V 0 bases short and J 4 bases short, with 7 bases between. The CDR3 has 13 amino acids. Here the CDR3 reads CASSQDLDYEQYV. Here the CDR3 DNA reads TGCGCCAGCAGCCAAGACTTAGATTACGAGCAGTACGTC.

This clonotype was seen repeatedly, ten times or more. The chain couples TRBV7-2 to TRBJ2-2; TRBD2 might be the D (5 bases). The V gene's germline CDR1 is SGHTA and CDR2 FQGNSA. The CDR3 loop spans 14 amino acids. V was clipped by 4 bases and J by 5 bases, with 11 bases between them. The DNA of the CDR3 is TGTGCCAGCAGCTCCATACGGGGTACCGGGGAGCTGTTTTTT. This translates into CASSSIRGTGELFF.

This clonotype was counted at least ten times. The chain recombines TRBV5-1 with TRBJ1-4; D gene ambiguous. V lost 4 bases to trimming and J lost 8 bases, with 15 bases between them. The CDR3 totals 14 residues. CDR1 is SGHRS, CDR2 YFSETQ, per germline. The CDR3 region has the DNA TGCGCCAGCAGCGTAACGGCGGACCGGGAAAAACTGTTTTTT. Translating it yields CASSVTADREKLFF.

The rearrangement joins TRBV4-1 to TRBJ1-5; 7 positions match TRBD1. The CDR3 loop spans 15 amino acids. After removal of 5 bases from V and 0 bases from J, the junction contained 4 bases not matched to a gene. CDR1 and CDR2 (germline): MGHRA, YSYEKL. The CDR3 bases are TGCGCCAGCAGCTTAGGACAGGTTAGCAATCAGCCCCAGCATTTT. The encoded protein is CASSLGQVSNQPQHF.

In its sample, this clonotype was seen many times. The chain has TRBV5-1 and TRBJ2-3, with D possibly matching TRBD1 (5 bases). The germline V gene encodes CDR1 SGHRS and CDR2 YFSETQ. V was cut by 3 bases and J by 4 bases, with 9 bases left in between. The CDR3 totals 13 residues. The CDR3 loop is CASSYEGADTQYF. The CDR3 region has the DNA TGCGCCAGCAGCTACGAAGGGGCAGATACGCAGTATTTT.

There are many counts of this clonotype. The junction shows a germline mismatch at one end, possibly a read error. CDR3 protein: CASSSGRDSHNEQFF. The CDR3 DNA is TGTGCCAGCAGCAGTGGGCGGGACTCCCACAATGAGCAGTTCTTC. The V and J genes are TRBV7-9 and TRBJ2-1; tentatively, D is TRBD2 (6 bases). The CDR3 spans 15 residues. Germline V lookup: CDR1 SEHNR, CDR2 FQNEAQ (reference sequence).

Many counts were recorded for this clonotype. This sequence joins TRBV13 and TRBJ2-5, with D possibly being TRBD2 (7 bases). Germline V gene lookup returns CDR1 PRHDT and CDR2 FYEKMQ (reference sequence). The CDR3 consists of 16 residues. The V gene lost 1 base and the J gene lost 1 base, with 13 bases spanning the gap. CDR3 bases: TGTGCCAGCAGCTTAGTGGCGGGGGCACTCCAAGAGACCCAGTACTTC. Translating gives CASSLVAGALQETQYF.

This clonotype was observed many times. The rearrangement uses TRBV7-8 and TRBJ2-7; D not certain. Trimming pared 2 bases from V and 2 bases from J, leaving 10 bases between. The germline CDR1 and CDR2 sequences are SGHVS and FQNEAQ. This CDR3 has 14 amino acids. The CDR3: CASSLSGQTYEQYV. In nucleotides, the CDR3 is TGTGCCAGCAGCTTAAGTGGGCAGACCTACGAGCAGTACGTC.

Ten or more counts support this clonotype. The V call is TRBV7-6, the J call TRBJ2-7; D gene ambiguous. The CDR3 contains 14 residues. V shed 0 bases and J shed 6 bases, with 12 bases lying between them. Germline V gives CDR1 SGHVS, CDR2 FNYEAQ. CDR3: CASSLAPEWGEQYF. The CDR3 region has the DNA TGTGCCAGCAGCTTAGCCCCGGAGTGGGGCGAGCAGTACTTC.

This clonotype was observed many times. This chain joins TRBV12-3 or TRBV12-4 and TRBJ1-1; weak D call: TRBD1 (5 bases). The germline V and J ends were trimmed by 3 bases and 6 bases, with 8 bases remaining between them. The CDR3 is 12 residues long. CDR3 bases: TGTGCCAGCAGTTTCAGGGTCTCTGAAGCTTTCTTT. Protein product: CASSFRVSEAFF.

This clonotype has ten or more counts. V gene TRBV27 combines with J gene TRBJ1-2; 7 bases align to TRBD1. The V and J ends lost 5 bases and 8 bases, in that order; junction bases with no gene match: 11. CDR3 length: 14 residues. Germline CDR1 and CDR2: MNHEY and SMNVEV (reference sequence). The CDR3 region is CASSPIGTAGGYTF. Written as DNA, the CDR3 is TGTGCCAGCAGTCCCATTGGGACAGCTGGGGGCTACACCTTC.

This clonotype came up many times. The CDR3 protein is CASSYTSHNEQYV. CDR3 DNA: TGTGCCAGCAGTTACACCTCGCATAACGAGCAGTACGTC. The chain carries TRBV6-2 or TRBV6-3 and TRBJ2-7; D not resolved. Trimming stripped 2 bases from V and 5 bases from J, with 10 bases between. Looked up from germline, CDR1 is MNHEY and CDR2 is SVGEGT. This CDR3 contains 13 residues.

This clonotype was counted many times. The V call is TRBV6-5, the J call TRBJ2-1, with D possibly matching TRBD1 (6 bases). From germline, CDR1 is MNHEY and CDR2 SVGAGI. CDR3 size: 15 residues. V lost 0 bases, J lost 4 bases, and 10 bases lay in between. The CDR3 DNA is TGTGCCAGCAGTTACTCGTCAGGGGAATACAATGAGCAGTTCTTC. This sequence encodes CASSYSSGEYNEQFF.

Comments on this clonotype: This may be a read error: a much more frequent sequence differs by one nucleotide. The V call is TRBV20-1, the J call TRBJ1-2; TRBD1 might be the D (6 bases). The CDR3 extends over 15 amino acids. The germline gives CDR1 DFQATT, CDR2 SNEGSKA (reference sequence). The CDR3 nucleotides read TGCAGTGCTAGAGATCGTAGAGGGGGTAACTATGGCGACACCTTC. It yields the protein CSARDRRGGNYGDTF.

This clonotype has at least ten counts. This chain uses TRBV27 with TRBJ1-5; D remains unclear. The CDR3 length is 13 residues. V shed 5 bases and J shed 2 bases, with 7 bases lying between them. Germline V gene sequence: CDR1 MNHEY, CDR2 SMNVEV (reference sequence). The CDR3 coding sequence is TGTGCCAGCAGTCCCCTGGGCAATCAGCCCCAGCATTTT. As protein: CASSPLGNQPQHF.

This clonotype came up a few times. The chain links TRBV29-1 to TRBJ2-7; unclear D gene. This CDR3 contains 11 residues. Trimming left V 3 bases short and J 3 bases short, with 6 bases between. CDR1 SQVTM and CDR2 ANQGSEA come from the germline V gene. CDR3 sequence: CSVERDYEQYF. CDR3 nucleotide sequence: TGCAGCGTTGAGAGAGACTACGAGCAGTACTTC.

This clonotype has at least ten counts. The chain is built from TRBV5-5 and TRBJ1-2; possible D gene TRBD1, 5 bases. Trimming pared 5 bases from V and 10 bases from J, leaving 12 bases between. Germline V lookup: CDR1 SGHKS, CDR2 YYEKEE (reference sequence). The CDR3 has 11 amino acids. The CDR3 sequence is CASSSGRAYTF. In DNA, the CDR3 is TGTGCCAGCAGTTCGGGACGCGCCTACACCTTC.

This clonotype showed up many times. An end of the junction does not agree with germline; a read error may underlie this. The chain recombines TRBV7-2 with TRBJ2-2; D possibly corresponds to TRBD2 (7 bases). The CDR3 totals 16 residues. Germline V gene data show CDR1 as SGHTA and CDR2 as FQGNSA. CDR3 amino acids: CASSIARGPRTGELFF. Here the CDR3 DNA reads TGTGCCAGCAGCATAGCGCGGGGGCCCAGGACCGGGGAGCTGTTTTTT.

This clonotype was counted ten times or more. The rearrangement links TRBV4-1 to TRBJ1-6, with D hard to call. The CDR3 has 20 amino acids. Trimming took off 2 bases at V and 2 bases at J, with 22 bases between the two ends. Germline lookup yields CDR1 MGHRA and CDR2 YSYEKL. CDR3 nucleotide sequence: TGCGCCAGCAGCCAAATTTTCGGACCCCAGGACGAGCCCTATAATTCACCCCTCCACTTT. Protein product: CASSQIFGPQDEPYNSPLHF.

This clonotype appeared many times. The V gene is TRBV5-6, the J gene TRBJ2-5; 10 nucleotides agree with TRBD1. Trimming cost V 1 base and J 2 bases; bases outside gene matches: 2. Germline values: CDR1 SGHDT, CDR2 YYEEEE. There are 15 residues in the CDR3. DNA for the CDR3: TGTGCCAGCAGCTTGCGGGGACAGGGGCAAGAGACCCAGTACTTC. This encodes CASSLRGQGQETQYF.